This TCR beta chain was profiled in a study of blood T cell repertoires in COVID-19. On the study more broadly: Samples came from the United States, Italy and Spain, spanning acute and convalescent COVID-19. From T cells, B-cell-depleted T cells, or PBMCs came the material, which was cDNA or gDNA.

CDR1 and CDR2 from the germline V gene are SGHTA and FQGTGA. Trimming removed 4 bases from V and 1 base from J, with 10 bases in between. CDR3 length: 14 residues. In the authors' workflow: Reference gene primers were amplified, and this amplification served to estimate nucleated cell counts. This table comes from immunoSEQ multiplex PCR, and its TCRdb copy is limited to in-frame clones, with some not included. V and J calls and clone size are those listed in that table; D and trimming were worked out from the DNA. The sample consists of approximately 150,000 clones, around 83% of them appearing once.

This clonotype originated in a man in his forties or fifties with acute or convalescent COVID-19. The specimen was peripheral blood. The J gene is TRBJ1-1, the V gene TRBV7-3; possible D gene TRBD1, 6 bases. The CDR3 nucleotides read TGTGCCAGCAGCTCCCAGGGACAGAACACTGAAGCTTTCTTT. As protein: CASSSQGQNTEAFF. Using reference TRBV7-3 and TRBJ1-1 for the parts outside the CDR3, the full variable domain is GAGVSQTPSNKVTEKGKYVELRCDPISGHTALYWYRQSLGQGPEFLIYFQGTGAADDSGLPNDRFFAVRPEGSVSTLKIQRTERGDSAVYLCASSSQGQNTEAFFGQGTRLTVV.